One sample yielded the 29 T cell receptor beta chains listed below, sequenced in a study of blood T cell repertoires in COVID-19. Profiled with immunoSEQ multiplex PCR; TCRdb holds only in-frame clones, not every one. Here the sample spans more than 300,000 clones, 70% to 90% being singletons. Input material: PBMCs or T cells enriched from blood (not recorded which). These receptors were obtained from a woman under 30 who had recovered from COVID-19.

The chain carries TRBV11-2 and TRBJ1-3; D is ambiguous. The length of the CDR3 is 14 residues. From germline, CDR1 is SGHAT and CDR2 FQNNGV. Between the trimmed V and J ends, which lost 5 bases and 3 bases, there was a span of 11 bases. CDR3 coding DNA: TGTGCCAGCAGCCCGTCGGGGAATGGAAACACCATATATTTT. This sequence encodes CASSPSGNGNTIYF. The full variable domain, rest sourced from reference TRBV11-2 and TRBJ1-3, is EAGVAQSPRYKIIEKRQSVAFWCNPISGHATLYWYQQILGQGPKLLIQFQNNGVVDDSQLPKDRFSAERLKGVDSTLKIQPAKLEDSAVYLCASSPSGNGNTIYFGEGSWLTVV.

V is TRBV7-2 and J is TRBJ2-3, with 9 bases fitting TRBD2. The junction had 15 bases not matched to a gene; V was cut back by 5 bases and J by 3 bases. Germline loops: CDR1 SGHTA, CDR2 FQGNSA. This CDR3 has 18 amino acids. The CDR3 region is CASSTRVWRGGITDTQYF. In DNA form, the CDR3 reads TGTGCCAGCAGCACAAGGGTATGGCGGGGGGGCATTACAGATACGCAGTATTTT.

The chain joins TRBV9 to TRBJ2-3, with D possibly TRBD1 on 5 matching bases. Germline CDR1 is SGDLS and CDR2 is YYNGEE. Trimming removed 3 bases from V and 8 bases from J, with 7 bases in between. CDR3 length: 11 amino acids. Here the CDR3 DNA reads TGTGCCAGCAGCGGTGGGGCTACGCAGTATTTT. Translating gives CASSGGATQYF.

This chain uses TRBV6-5 with TRBJ1-5; tentatively, D is TRBD1 (6 bases). Germline V CDR1 and CDR2: MNHEY, SVGAGI. Trimming removed 4 bases at V and 7 bases at J, with 20 bases between. This CDR3 spans 16 amino acids. DNA of the CDR3: TGTGCCAGCAGTTCCTCCAAGCGGGGGGCTATCCAGCCCCAGCATTTT. Its translation: CASSSSKRGAIQPQHF.

The chain employs TRBV19 and TRBJ2-5; D might be TRBD1 (6 bases). CDR3 length: 15 residues. The germline V and J ends were trimmed by 5 bases and 2 bases, with 15 bases remaining between them. Germline V gene data show CDR1 as LNHDA and CDR2 as SQIVND (reference sequence). Written as DNA, the CDR3 is TGTGCCAGTAGTCTAAGACAGGAAGTACAAGAGACCCAGTACTTC. Protein product: CASSLRQEVQETQYF.

The rearrangement links TRBV9 to TRBJ2-3, with 11 bases identical to TRBD2. This CDR3 spans 19 amino acids. The germline gives CDR1 SGDLS, CDR2 YYNGEE. The V and J ends lost 0 bases and 8 bases, in that order; junction bases with no gene match: 17. The CDR3 DNA reads TGTGCCAGCAGCGTAGCTCCCGAAAGTAGCGGGGGGGCTTTAGGTACGCAGTATTTT. This codes for CASSVAPESSGGALGTQYF.

The chain employs TRBV28 and TRBJ2-2; 9 nucleotides line up with TRBD2. V gave up 2 bases and J gave up 4 bases; unmatched junction bases: 5. The CDR3 loop spans 16 amino acids. The V gene's germline CDR1 is MDHEN and CDR2 SYDVKM. CDR3 DNA: TGTGCCAGCAGTTTAAGGCGGGGGGGAGGCACCGGGGAGCTGTTTTTT. It specifies CASSLRRGGGTGELFF.

The genes are TRBV9 and TRBJ1-1, with D possibly TRBD1 on 6 matching bases. There are 13 residues in the CDR3. Trimming stripped 4 bases from V and 7 bases from J, with 14 bases between. Looked up from germline, CDR1 is SGDLS and CDR2 is YYNGEE. CDR3 protein: CASSQDQGFEAFF. CDR3 nucleotides: TGTGCCAGCAGCCAAGACCAGGGGTTTGAAGCTTTCTTT.

This chain connects TRBV6-5 to TRBJ1-2; D gene ambiguous. Germline CDR1 is MNHEY and CDR2 is SVGAGI. Deletions cut 6 bases from V and 0 bases from J, with 14 bases between. The CDR3 runs 15 residues. CDR3 sequence reads: CASSLRHGSNYGYTF. The DNA of the CDR3 is TGTGCCAGCAGCCTAAGACATGGATCTAACTATGGCTACACCTTC.

A remark on this clone: Other DNA variants within this sample encode the same CDR3. The chain has TRBV4-1 and TRBJ1-2, with 11 bases aligning to TRBD1. V was clipped by 4 bases and J by 8 bases; unmatched bases: 6. From germline, CDR1 is MGHRA and CDR2 YSYEKL. This CDR3 contains 14 residues. The CDR3 region has the DNA TGCGCCAGCAGCCCAGGACAGGGGGCTCGGGGCTACACCTTC. It specifies CASSPGQGARGYTF.

V gene TRBV4-1 combines with J gene TRBJ1-2; D gene unclear. V lost 0 bases and J 6 bases, leaving 14 bases between the germline ends. Germline values: CDR1 MGHRA, CDR2 YSYEKL. The CDR3 has 15 amino acids. CDR3 region: CASSQDLPATDGYTF. In DNA form, the CDR3 reads TGCGCCAGCAGCCAAGATCTCCCTGCAACTGATGGCTACACCTTC.

The chain carries TRBV27 and TRBJ1-5; perhaps TRBD1 as D (6 bases). V shed 6 bases and J shed 7 bases, with 16 bases lying between them. The CDR3 contains 14 residues. The germline gives CDR1 MNHEY, CDR2 SMNVEV (reference sequence). This CDR3 is CASSSIQGGQPQHF. Here the CDR3 DNA reads TGTGCCAGCAGCTCGATCCAAGGGGGACAGCCCCAGCATTTT.

This chain connects TRBV18 to TRBJ2-7, with D perhaps matching TRBD2 (6 bases). V lost 0 bases to trimming and J lost 7 bases, with 16 bases between them. Germline-derived CDR1 and CDR2 are KGHSH and LQKENI. This CDR3 is 15 amino acids long. The CDR3 protein is CASSPPTPGVGEQYF. The DNA for the CDR3 is TGTGCCAGCTCACCACCGACTCCGGGGGTCGGGGAGCAGTACTTC.

V is TRBV30 and J is TRBJ1-5; D may be TRBD1 (5 bases). Germline lookup yields CDR1 GTSNPN and CDR2 SVGIG (reference sequence). This CDR3 has 16 amino acids. Trimming removed 4 bases from V and 9 bases from J, with 25 bases in between. Here the CDR3 reads CAWTPRGGAASWPQHF. CDR3 in DNA: TGTGCCTGGACCCCACGGGGAGGGGCAGCGTCGTGGCCCCAGCATTTT.

The rearrangement links TRBV5-5 to TRBJ2-7; 7 bases align to TRBD2. After removal of 0 bases from V and 3 bases from J, the junction contained 6 bases not matched to a gene. This CDR3 comprises 15 residues. Germline V CDR1 and CDR2: SGHKS, YYEKEE (reference sequence). The CDR3, as DNA: TGTGCCAGCAGCTTGGAAGGACTAGGGCGCTACGAGCAGTACTTC. This gives the protein CASSLEGLGRYEQYF.

The gene calls are TRBV4-2 and TRBJ1-2; 7 positions match TRBD1. CDR3 length: 16 residues. The junction had 6 bases not matched to a gene; V was cut back by 2 bases and J by 0 bases. CDR1 is LGHNA and CDR2 is YNFKEQ in the germline V gene. CDR3 amino acids: CASSQWTGAANYGYTF. The DNA for the CDR3 is TGTGCCAGCAGCCAATGGACAGGTGCCGCTAACTATGGCTACACCTTC.

The chain couples TRBV10-3 to TRBJ1-1; 8 bases are shared with TRBD1. The V and J ends lost 0 bases and 0 bases, in that order; junction bases with no gene match: 3. Germline V gives CDR1 ENHRY, CDR2 SYGVKD. This CDR3 contains 16 residues. DNA of the CDR3: TGTGCCATCAGTGAGTCGACAGGGGAGGTGAACACTGAAGCTTTCTTT. Protein sequence: CAISESTGEVNTEAFF.

CDR3 sequence: CATTSSGGYNEQFF. The CDR3, as DNA: TGTGCCACCACCTCTAGCGGGGGCTACAATGAGCAGTTCTTC. The chain joins TRBV2 to TRBJ2-1; 10 bases align to TRBD2. The ends lost 10 bases at V and 3 bases at J; junction bases unmatched: 6. The CDR3 has 14 residues. Germline CDR1 and CDR2: SNHLY and FYNNEI.

The rearrangement links TRBV5-1 to TRBJ1-1; D gene unclear. Trimming left V 5 bases short and J 4 bases short, with 12 bases between. In germline, CDR1 is SGHRS, CDR2 YFSETQ. The CDR3 length is 13 residues. CDR3 nucleotides: TGCGCCAGCAGAGAGGGCGGTGGCACTGAAGCTTTCTTT. The encoded protein is CASREGGGTEAFF.

This clone was observed a single time. A read error may produce the germline difference seen at one junction end. The chain employs TRBV14 and TRBJ2-5; no reliable D call. The germline CDR1 and CDR2 sequences are SGHDN and FVKESK. The CDR3 contains 14 residues. The CDR3 DNA is TGTGCCAGCAGCCAAATACAGTCCCAAGGGACCCAGTACTTC. Translating it yields CASSQIQSQGTQYF.

The CDR3 DNA reads as TGTGCCAGCAGGGATGAGCAGGGGGCTTACGAGCAGTACTTC. Residues: CASRDEQGAYEQYF. V gene TRBV6-5 combines with J gene TRBJ2-7; 8 bases fit TRBD1. Germline V CDR1 and CDR2: MNHEY, SVGAGI. There are 14 residues in the CDR3. J lost 4 bases, V lost 6 bases, and 8 bases had no gene match.

The chain couples TRBV4-1 to TRBJ1-2; 7 bases align to TRBD1. The V gene end was trimmed by 4 bases and the J gene end by 4 bases; junction bases not matched to a gene: 18. This CDR3 spans 18 amino acids. Germline assignment: CDR1 MGHRA and CDR2 YSYEKL. The DNA for the CDR3 is TGCGCCAGCAGCCCTGGTAGATTAGTACAGGGGTCTCTCTATGGCTACACCTTC. This gives the protein CASSPGRLVQGSLYGYTF.

The chain has TRBV30 and TRBJ2-5; a possible D gene is TRBD1 (5 bases). Germline values: CDR1 GTSNPN, CDR2 SVGIG (reference sequence). The length of the CDR3 is 12 residues. Trimming pared 5 bases from V and 5 bases from J, leaving 12 bases between. The DNA for the CDR3 is TGTGCCTGGGAGACAGACGGGGAGACCCAGTACTTC. Its protein is CAWETDGETQYF.

V usage is TRBV6-5 and J usage is TRBJ2-7, with 7 nucleotides matching TRBD2. V was pared by 5 bases and J by 3 bases, with 4 bases of the junction left unmatched. There are 13 residues in the CDR3. Germline V gives CDR1 MNHEY, CDR2 SVGAGI. CDR3 sequence (DNA): TGTGCCAGCAGTAGGACTAGATACTACGAGCAGTACTTC. It is translated as CASSRTRYYEQYF.

The genes are TRBV5-1 and TRBJ2-3; D call uncertain. This CDR3 spans 14 amino acids. Per germline, CDR1 SGHRS and CDR2 YFSETQ. Between the trimmed V and J ends, which lost 0 bases and 2 bases, there was a span of 7 bases. In DNA form, the CDR3 reads TGCGCCAGCAGCTTGGTGGGCAACACAGATACGCAGTATTTT. This translates into CASSLVGNTDTQYF.

The rearrangement links TRBV11-2 to TRBJ1-2; 7 nucleotides line up with TRBD1. CDR3 size: 12 residues. Germline V lookup: CDR1 SGHAT, CDR2 FQNNGV. V gave up 5 bases and J gave up 5 bases; unmatched junction bases: 2. In DNA, the CDR3 is TGTGCCAGCAGCATACAGGGGTATGGCTACACCTTC. This sequence encodes CASSIQGYGYTF.

V usage is TRBV13 and J usage is TRBJ1-6; 9 positions match TRBD1. This CDR3 region has 17 residues. Trimming removed 5 bases from V and 3 bases from J; junction bases left unmatched: 8. The germline V gene has CDR1 PRHDT and CDR2 FYEKMQ (reference sequence). DNA for the CDR3: TGTGCCAGCAGCACCCGGGACAGGGTTTTCTATAATTCACCCCTCCACTTT. This encodes CASSTRDRVFYNSPLHF. Variable domain in full (rest from reference TRBV13 and TRBJ1-6): AAGVIQSPRHLIKEKRETATLKCYPIPRHDTVYWYQQGPGQDPQFLISFYEKMQSDKGSIPDRFSAQQFSDYHSELNMSSLELGDSALYFCASSTRDRVFYNSPLHFGNGTRLTVT.

This clone was detected only a few times. This sequence joins TRBV6-2 or TRBV6-3 and TRBJ1-4; D unclear. Germline CDR1 MNHEY, CDR2 SVGEGT. The CDR3 is made up of 15 amino acids. V was clipped by 3 bases and J by 0 bases, with 8 bases between them. The CDR3 loop reads CASSYSGTTNEKLFF. The CDR3 region has the DNA TGTGCCAGCAGTTATTCGGGAACAACTAATGAAAAACTGTTTTTT.

This clone was recorded once. This chain connects TRBV4-1 to TRBJ1-1; tentatively, D is TRBD1 (6 bases). The CDR3 spans 18 residues. V was cut by 0 bases and J by 1 base, with 18 bases left in between. The germline V gene encodes CDR1 MGHRA and CDR2 YSYEKL. This chain's CDR3 is CASSQDLRGAMTNTEAFF. The CDR3 DNA sequence: TGCGCCAGCAGCCAAGATCTTCGGGGGGCGATGACGAACACTGAAGCTTTCTTT.